This is a list of T cell receptor beta chains from one sample in a study of blood T cell repertoires in COVID-19. Sequenced by immunoSEQ multiplex PCR; TCRdb stores in-frame clones only, minus some. The repertoire holds 110,000 or so clones, with around four fifths as singletons. Sequenced sample: peripheral blood. The receptors derive from a woman aged 40 to 50 with acute or convalescent COVID-19. The CDR3 runs from the conserved cysteine through the conserved F or W. Each record gives: V gene, clone size, D gene, J gene, CDR3 protein, CDR3 DNA. D genes are given only for firm matches. Not all rows give a size; the values are once, few, many and, for expanded clones, a class.

v_gene: TRBV3-1/TRBV3-2
abundance: .
d_gene: .
j_gene: TRBJ1-2
CDR3aa: CASSQADRPSLGYTF
CDR3nt: TGTGCCAGCAGCCAGGCGGACAGACCCTCCTTGGGCTACACCTTC

v_gene: TRBV18
abundance: medium-sized
d_gene: .
j_gene: TRBJ1-2
CDR3aa: CASSRAPGDGYTF
CDR3nt: TGTGCCAGCTCCCGCGCGCCAGGGGATGGCTACACCTTC

v_gene: TRBV6-5
abundance: .
d_gene: .
j_gene: TRBJ2-7
CDR3aa: CASSIQLEQYF
CDR3nt: TGTGCCAGCAGTATACAGCTCGAGCAGTACTTC

v_gene: TRBV18
abundance: once
d_gene: TRBD1
j_gene: TRBJ2-5
CDR3aa: CASSRTGGAETQYF
CDR3nt: TGTGCCAGCTCACGGACAGGGGGGGCAGAGACCCAGTACTTC

v_gene: TRBV27
abundance: .
d_gene: TRBD1
j_gene: TRBJ2-2
CDR3aa: CASSQGQFTGELFF
CDR3nt: TGTGCCAGCAGTCAGGGACAGTTCACCGGGGAGCTGTTTTTT

v_gene: TRBV6-5
abundance: .
d_gene: .
j_gene: TRBJ2-7
CDR3aa: CASSYGDKPYEQYF
CDR3nt: TGTGCCAGCAGTTACGGGGACAAGCCCTACGAGCAGTACTTC

v_gene: TRBV3-1/TRBV3-2
abundance: .
d_gene: .
j_gene: TRBJ1-1
CDR3aa: CASRLGGVVNTEAFF
CDR3nt: TGTGCCAGCCGGCTAGGAGGGGTGGTGAACACTGAAGCTTTCTTT

v_gene: TRBV3-1/TRBV3-2
abundance: .
d_gene: .
j_gene: TRBJ1-2
CDR3aa: CASSYGGTNYGYTF
CDR3nt: TGTGCCAGCAGCTACGGTGGGACAAACTATGGCTACACCTTC

v_gene: TRBV19
abundance: .
d_gene: TRBD1
j_gene: TRBJ1-2
CDR3aa: CASSPGTDSNYGYTF
CDR3nt: TGTGCCAGTAGTCCCGGGACAGACTCTAACTATGGCTACACCTTC

v_gene: TRBV5-1
abundance: .
d_gene: TRBD1
j_gene: TRBJ1-6
CDR3aa: CASSQHTGDNSPLHF
CDR3nt: TGCGCCAGCAGCCAACATACAGGGGATAATTCACCCCTCCACTTT

v_gene: TRBV7-2
abundance: .
d_gene: TRBD2
j_gene: TRBJ2-7
CDR3aa: CASTPGGGRVWEQYF
CDR3nt: TGTGCCAGCACCCCCGGCGGGGGGCGGGTATGGGAGCAGTACTTC

v_gene: TRBV5-1
abundance: few
d_gene: .
j_gene: TRBJ1-2
CDR3aa: CASSQQVSTYGYTF
CDR3nt: TGCGCCAGCAGTCAACAGGTGTCTACCTATGGCTACACCTTC

v_gene: TRBV12-5
abundance: .
d_gene: TRBD2
j_gene: TRBJ2-1
CDR3aa: CASGSGLAGVLNEQFF
CDR3nt: TGTGCTAGTGGTTCAGGACTAGCGGGGGTGCTCAATGAGCAGTTCTTC

v_gene: TRBV6-1
abundance: .
d_gene: .
j_gene: TRBJ1-3
CDR3aa: CASSEGARNTIYF
CDR3nt: TGTGCCAGCAGTGAGGGGGCACGAAACACCATATATTTT

v_gene: TRBV6-5
abundance: .
d_gene: TRBD1
j_gene: TRBJ2-7
CDR3aa: CASTTGTGGSYEQYF
CDR3nt: TGTGCCAGCACCACCGGGACAGGGGGGAGCTACGAGCAGTACTTC

v_gene: TRBV6-6
abundance: .
d_gene: TRBD1
j_gene: TRBJ2-7
CDR3aa: CASSRYGTGGSSYEQYF
CDR3nt: TGTGCCAGCAGTAGATACGGGACAGGGGGGTCCTCCTACGAGCAGTACTTC

v_gene: TRBV6-5
abundance: few
d_gene: .
j_gene: TRBJ1-1
CDR3aa: CASSNDITEAFF
CDR3nt: TGTGCCAGCAGTAACGACATCACTGAAGCTTTCTTT

v_gene: TRBV19
abundance: few
d_gene: .
j_gene: TRBJ1-2
CDR3aa: CASSIDRQNYGYTF
CDR3nt: TGTGCCAGTAGTATAGATCGACAGAACTATGGCTACACCTTC

v_gene: TRBV4-1
abundance: .
d_gene: .
j_gene: TRBJ1-2
CDR3aa: CASRPAGDYGYTF
CDR3nt: TGCGCCAGCAGGCCGGCGGGAGACTATGGCTACACCTTC

v_gene: TRBV27
abundance: .
d_gene: TRBD1
j_gene: TRBJ2-7
CDR3aa: CASRTRQGADEQYF
CDR3nt: TGTGCCAGCAGAACCCGACAGGGGGCAGACGAGCAGTACTTC

v_gene: TRBV6-5
abundance: once
d_gene: TRBD1
j_gene: TRBJ2-3
CDR3aa: CASSRDRAGNTQYF
CDR3nt: TGTGCCAGCTCCCGGGACAGGGCGGGGAATACGCAGTATTTT

v_gene: TRBV19
abundance: once
d_gene: TRBD1
j_gene: TRBJ1-1
CDR3aa: CASTTGQGVTEAFF
CDR3nt: TGTGCCAGCACAACCGGCCAGGGGGTCACTGAAGCTTTCTTT

v_gene: TRBV7-2
abundance: .
d_gene: .
j_gene: TRBJ1-3
CDR3aa: CASSLMPGISGNTIYF
CDR3nt: TGTGCCAGCAGTTTAATGCCGGGTATCTCTGGAAACACCATATATTTT

v_gene: TRBV5-1
abundance: .
d_gene: .
j_gene: TRBJ2-4
CDR3aa: CASSLAGSSKNIQYF
CDR3nt: TGCGCCAGCAGCCTTGCGGGTAGTTCCAAAAACATTCAGTACTTC

v_gene: TRBV12-5
abundance: .
d_gene: TRBD2
j_gene: TRBJ2-3
CDR3aa: CASGLRLAGGPDTQYF
CDR3nt: TGTGCTAGTGGTTTACGGCTAGCGGGGGGACCTGATACGCAGTATTTT

v_gene: TRBV5-1
abundance: few
d_gene: TRBD1
j_gene: TRBJ2-7
CDR3aa: CASSPTGTGSTEQYF
CDR3nt: TGCGCCAGCAGCCCCACCGGGACAGGGTCGACCGAGCAGTACTTC

v_gene: TRBV5-1
abundance: .
d_gene: .
j_gene: TRBJ2-3
CDR3aa: CASSFAVDTQYF
CDR3nt: TGCGCCAGCAGCTTCGCAGTGGATACGCAGTATTTT

v_gene: TRBV2
abundance: .
d_gene: TRBD1
j_gene: TRBJ2-4
CDR3aa: CASTGDRVGKNIQYF
CDR3nt: TGTGCCAGCACCGGGGACAGGGTAGGCAAAAACATTCAGTACTTC

v_gene: TRBV13
abundance: .
d_gene: TRBD1
j_gene: TRBJ1-5
CDR3aa: CASSYNRGQPQHF
CDR3nt: TGTGCCAGCAGCTACAACAGGGGCCAGCCCCAGCATTTT

v_gene: TRBV4-3
abundance: .
d_gene: .
j_gene: TRBJ1-3
CDR3aa: CASSRLPLLGNTIYF
CDR3nt: TGCGCCAGCAGCCGCTTGCCACTGCTTGGAAACACCATATATTTT

v_gene: TRBV3-1/TRBV3-2
abundance: .
d_gene: TRBD1
j_gene: TRBJ2-2
CDR3aa: CASSRVRGDRTNTGELFF
CDR3nt: TGTGCCAGCAGCCGCGTGAGGGGGGACAGGACGAACACCGGGGAGCTGTTTTTT

v_gene: TRBV6-5
abundance: few
d_gene: .
j_gene: TRBJ1-2
CDR3aa: CASFGLDGQYYGYTF
CDR3nt: TGTGCCAGCTTCGGGTTGGACGGACAATACTATGGCTACACCTTC

v_gene: TRBV2
abundance: .
d_gene: TRBD1
j_gene: TRBJ1-4
CDR3aa: CASGIRDSNEKLFF
CDR3nt: TGTGCCAGCGGGATCCGGGACAGTAATGAAAAACTGTTTTTT

v_gene: TRBV12-5
abundance: .
d_gene: .
j_gene: TRBJ2-1
CDR3aa: CASETNPENNEQFF
CDR3nt: TGTGCTAGTGAAACAAACCCCGAAAACAATGAGCAGTTCTTC

v_gene: TRBV6-1
abundance: .
d_gene: .
j_gene: TRBJ1-2
CDR3aa: CASSEAGGNYGYTF
CDR3nt: TGTGCCAGCAGTGAAGCAGGGGGTAACTATGGCTACACCTTC

v_gene: TRBV7-8
abundance: .
d_gene: TRBD2
j_gene: TRBJ2-1
CDR3aa: CASSRGTSGGAYNEQFF
CDR3nt: TGTGCCAGCAGCCGAGGGACTAGCGGGGGGGCGTACAATGAGCAGTTCTTC

v_gene: TRBV6-5
abundance: .
d_gene: .
j_gene: TRBJ2-7
CDR3aa: CASRPGGSATGEQYF
CDR3nt: TGTGCCAGCAGACCAGGGGGGTCTGCCACGGGCGAGCAGTACTTC

v_gene: TRBV19
abundance: few
d_gene: TRBD1
j_gene: TRBJ1-2
CDR3aa: CASSPSQGIRVYGYTF
CDR3nt: TGTGCCAGTAGTCCGTCACAGGGGATAAGGGTCTATGGCTACACCTTC

v_gene: TRBV11-2
abundance: .
d_gene: TRBD2
j_gene: TRBJ2-4
CDR3aa: CASSLDRLAGATLAKNIQYF
CDR3nt: TGTGCCAGCAGCTTAGATAGGCTAGCGGGGGCTACTTTAGCCAAAAACATTCAGTACTTC

v_gene: TRBV10-3
abundance: .
d_gene: TRBD2
j_gene: TRBJ2-7
CDR3aa: CAIRSSGGSYEQYF
CDR3nt: TGTGCCATCAGGTCTAGCGGGGGGTCCTACGAGCAGTACTTC

v_gene: TRBV10-1
abundance: .
d_gene: .
j_gene: TRBJ2-5
CDR3aa: CASSVEGVQETQYF
CDR3nt: TGCGCCAGCAGTGTAGAGGGGGTCCAAGAGACCCAGTACTTC

v_gene: TRBV29-1
abundance: .
d_gene: .
j_gene: TRBJ1-2
CDR3aa: CSVPGRTGFNYGYTF
CDR3nt: TGCAGCGTCCCGGGTAGGACGGGGTTTAACTATGGCTACACCTTC

v_gene: TRBV12-5
abundance: once
d_gene: .
j_gene: TRBJ2-1
CDR3aa: CASGLGLNEQFF
CDR3nt: TGTGCTAGTGGTTTGGGACTCAATGAGCAGTTCTTC

v_gene: TRBV10-1
abundance: .
d_gene: TRBD2
j_gene: TRBJ2-7
CDR3aa: CARSSLTLAGFSYEQYF
CDR3nt: TGCGCCCGCAGCAGCTTGACTCTAGCGGGATTCTCCTACGAGCAGTACTTC

v_gene: TRBV10-2
abundance: .
d_gene: TRBD1
j_gene: TRBJ1-4
CDR3aa: CASEDRVSEKLFF
CDR3nt: TGCGCCAGTGAAGACAGGGTATCTGAAAAACTGTTTTTT

v_gene: TRBV30
abundance: .
d_gene: TRBD1
j_gene: TRBJ1-1
CDR3aa: CAGTDQNTEAFF
CDR3nt: TGTGCCGGGACAGATCAGAACACTGAAGCTTTCTTT

v_gene: TRBV4-1
abundance: .
d_gene: TRBD1
j_gene: TRBJ1-1
CDR3aa: CASSQGQGEAEAFF
CDR3nt: TGCGCCAGCAGCCAAGGACAGGGAGAGGCTGAAGCTTTCTTT

v_gene: TRBV2
abundance: once
d_gene: .
j_gene: TRBJ1-3
CDR3aa: CASSVPGPGNTIYF
CDR3nt: TGTGCCAGCAGTGTACCTGGGCCAGGAAACACCATATATTTT

v_gene: TRBV2
abundance: .
d_gene: TRBD1
j_gene: TRBJ1-2
CDR3aa: CASSPPRTGGRYGYTF
CDR3nt: TGTGCCAGCAGTCCCCCCCGGACAGGGGGCCGCTATGGCTACACCTTC

v_gene: TRBV5-1
abundance: .
d_gene: .
j_gene: TRBJ1-2
CDR3aa: CASSLGGVPANYGYTF
CDR3nt: TGCGCCAGCAGCTTGGGTGGAGTCCCAGCTAACTATGGCTACACCTTC

v_gene: TRBV5-4
abundance: .
d_gene: TRBD1
j_gene: TRBJ1-1
CDR3aa: CASSFFDRGHTEAFF
CDR3nt: TGTGCCAGCAGCTTTTTTGACAGGGGGCACACTGAAGCTTTCTTT